Here is one TCR beta chain with its context. This receptor's antigen is unknown. Base qualities are not recorded, but no much larger clone differs from it by a single base. These data are taken from a study of blood T cell repertoires in COVID-19 (dated by TCRdb to about 2020). In the study overall: Samples covering the acute and convalescent phases of COVID-19 were provided by collaborators in the United States, Italy and Spain. The prospective study material was composed of cDNA or gDNA derived from T cells, B-cell-depleted T cells, or PBMCs. Subjects who had been exposed to COVID-19, were actively infected with it, or had recovered from it provided the deeply sampled blood TCRbeta repertoires that made up the dataset. A freely available public database, intended as a resource for researchers studying the immune response to SARS-CoV-2, is where the repertoires were released. The samples were drawn from the first 160 participants of the ongoing ImmuneRACE study and from 950 to 1,500 subjects provided by 6 global collaborators. A de-identified subject ID, COVID-19 status, age in years and sex were almost always included in the sample metadata. Where available, HLA class I and class II types were obtained from metadata supplied by the sample provider rather than from assay-based typing. Results and caveats for the whole study, not just this receptor: Clinical and demographic metadata were provided uncurated, with the amount varying by source and participant.

Each collaborating institution followed its own protocols to collect whole blood in K2EDTA tubes. For TCRbeta analysis, collaborator samples were shipped as frozen whole blood, as isolated PBMCs, or as DNA extracted from either sample type. A distance of 15 bases separates the germline ends of V and J, which lose 8 bases and 2 bases respectively. The CDR3 covers 14 residues, taking in both the cysteine and the phenylalanine. Only the CDR3 region is kept as DNA, spanning 42 bases read in frame from base 1. From the germline V gene, CDR1 is MNHEY and CDR2 is SVGAGI. TCRbeta CDR3 regions were amplified from genomic DNA by means of the immunoSEQ Assay, a bias-controlled multiplex PCR. Regarding the original processing steps: Within the assay, amplification of reference gene primers was used to estimate how many nucleated cells each sample contained. Sequence reads were collapsed and filtered to measure the absolute abundance of every unique TCRbeta CDR3 rearrangement. For each sample, productive Simpson clonality was calculated by taking the square root of Simpson's diversity index across productive rearrangements. TCRdb took over this immuneACCESS table, retaining in-frame rearrangements with V and J assigned. Such tables are incomplete; in checked studies, under half of the missing clones stem from an unresolved V gene, and the remainder is unexplained. Clonal size and the V and J genes are those of that table, whereas D and trimming came from the DNA. In all, the sample holds about 170,000 clones, and about 87% of those were seen once. Of the sample, approximately 4% is held by the ten largest clones.

This chain is built from TRBV6-5 and TRBJ1-1, with the D gene too uncertain to name. The sample taken for sequencing was peripheral blood. This receptor was taken from a man aged 18-30 years with active or convalescent COVID-19. The CDR3 region reads CASGGGFINTEAFF. The nucleotide sequence reads TGTGCCAGCGGAGGAGGGTTCATCAACACTGAAGCTTTCTTT.